Below, one T cell receptor beta chain is given with its context. The antigen it binds to is not known. No clone much larger than this one lies a single base away; base qualities are absent. This sample's time point label indicates: 30 days after allogeneic hematopoietic stem cell transplantation. At 30 days after allogeneic hematopoietic stem cell transplantation, peripheral blood mononuclear cells were collected from the patients. The data belong to a study of regulatory T cells after allogeneic stem cell transplantation listed by TCRdb under 2018. About the full investigation: Patients were grouped by whether acute graft-versus-host disease developed within 100 days after stem cell transplantation. CD4+CD25+CD127- regulatory T cells were isolated from patient PBMCs by fluorescence-activated cell sorting. Conventional CD4+ T cells defined as CD4+CD25+/-CD127+ were also sorted and TCR-sequenced for comparison in the study. The study compared the TCR repertoire of regulatory T cells after allogeneic stem cell transplantation in patients who had acute graft-versus-host disease versus patients who did not.

The research as a whole found: In non-GvHD patients, the top 10 regulatory T-cell clones took up a significantly larger share of the repertoire, which suggests that presumably allo-specific protective clones had expanded. None of the regulatory T-cell clones was shared across all patients, and no significant correlation was found between sorted cell numbers and the inverse Simpson index. Diversity of the conventional CD4+ T-cell repertoire was not significantly different between patients with graft-versus-host disease and patients without graft-versus-host disease. Because of the small patient sample size, validation of the findings in a larger cohort was required. The regulatory T-cell TCR repertoire was less diverse and more focused in patients without graft-versus-host disease than in patients with graft-versus-host disease.

The CDR1 and CDR2 encoded by the germline V gene (reference sequence) are SEHNR and FQNEAQ. V is cut by 6 bases and J by 5 bases, and the space between the germline ends is 20 bases. Including the terminal cysteine and phenylalanine, the CDR3 comprises 17 residues. The read is trimmed to its CDR3 DNA, 51 bases read in frame from base 1. Sequencing instrument: Illumina MiSeq. The SMARTer RACE cDNA Amplification kit was used to reverse transcribe the RNA, and the TCR beta CDR3 region was then amplified. The RNeasy Mini Kit was used to extract RNA from the sorted cells. Illumina paired-end sequencing was used to sequence the TCR beta amplicons. The source study handled its data this way. MiXCR, VDJtools and the tcR R package were the tools used to analyze the TCR repertoire. Diversity was quantified with the inverse Simpson index, and clones were binned as rare, small, medium or expanded by repertoire proportion. The public reads were quality trimmed at Q25 with fastp and then assembled into clones with MiXCR by TCRdb, keeping productive beta chains. Under each unique CDR3 protein, matching rows form one entry showing the most common genes and DNA. The V and J calls follow TCRdb's processing rather than the paper's. In all, the sample holds thousands of distinct CDR3 sequences, and over 95% of those were seen once. The ten most abundant clones make up 35% to 45% of the sample.

The chain is assembled from TRBV7-9 and TRBJ1-6, and perhaps TRBD1 as D gene, on 6 matching bases. This clonotype was obtained from a human patient who had an allogeneic stem cell transplant, so the T cells may come from the graft donor. The specimen comprised sorted CD4+ T cells from blood (whether regulatory or conventional is not recorded), sampled 30 days after allogeneic stem cell transplant. The DNA sequence follows: TGTGCCAGCAGTTTACTTCCGGGACAAAAAAATAATTCACCCCTCCACTTT. The encoded protein is CASSLLPGQKNNSPLHF.